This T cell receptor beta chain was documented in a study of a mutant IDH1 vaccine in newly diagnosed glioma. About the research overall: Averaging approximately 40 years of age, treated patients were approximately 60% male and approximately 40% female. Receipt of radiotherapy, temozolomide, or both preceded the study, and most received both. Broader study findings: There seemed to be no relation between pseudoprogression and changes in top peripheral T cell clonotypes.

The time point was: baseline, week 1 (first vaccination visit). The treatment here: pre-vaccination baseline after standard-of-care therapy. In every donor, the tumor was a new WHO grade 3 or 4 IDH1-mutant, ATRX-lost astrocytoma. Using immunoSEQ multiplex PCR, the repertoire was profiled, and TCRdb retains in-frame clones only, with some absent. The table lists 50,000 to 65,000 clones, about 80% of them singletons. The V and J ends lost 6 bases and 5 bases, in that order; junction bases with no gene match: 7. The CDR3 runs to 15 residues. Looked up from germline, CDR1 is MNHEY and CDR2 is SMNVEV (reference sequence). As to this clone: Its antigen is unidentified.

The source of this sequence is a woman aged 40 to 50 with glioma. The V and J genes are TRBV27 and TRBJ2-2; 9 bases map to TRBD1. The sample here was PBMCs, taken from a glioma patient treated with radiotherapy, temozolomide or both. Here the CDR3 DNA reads TGTGCCAGCAGACTTGGGACAGGGCGGACCGGGGAGCTGTTTTTT. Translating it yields CASRLGTGRTGELFF.